The 21 T cell receptor beta chains in this list originate from one sample, sequenced in a study of T cells expressing NK-cell markers. TCRdb reanalyzed the 5' RACE reads and collapses them to one entry per CDR3 protein, without DNA. The repertoire table contains roughly 300,000 distinct CDR3 sequences. The sample was blood T cells: a sorted CD56 or NKG2C T cell subset, CD4+ or CD8+ T cells, or bulk PBMC T cells (not recorded which). The receptors originated from a woman between 18 and 69 years old in good health.

This rearrangement joins TRBV9 to TRBJ2-7; TCRdb picks TRBD1, but there is no DNA to check that call. The CDR3 sequence is 14 residues long. Germline loops: CDR1 SGDLS, CDR2 YYNGEE. The CDR3 protein is CASNTGTGAYEQYF.

The chain combines TRBV20-1 with TRBJ1-5. CDR1 is DFQATT and CDR2 is SNEGSKA in the germline V gene (reference sequence). The CDR3 runs 16 residues. The CDR3 reads CSARDSERGVDQPQHF.

J is TRBJ1-5 and V is TRBV18. This CDR3 has 15 residues. Germline CDR1 KGHSH, CDR2 LQKENI. The CDR3 sequence is CASSPGGSSNQPQHF.

This chain connects TRBV7-9 to TRBJ1-1; TCRdb designates TRBD1, a call that cannot be tested without DNA. The CDR3 is made up of 13 amino acids. CDR1 and CDR2 from the germline V gene are SEHNR and FQNEAQ (reference sequence). This chain's CDR3 is CASSLTPATEAFF.

The chain uses TRBV7-9 and TRBJ1-4. The germline V gene has CDR1 SEHNR and CDR2 FQNEAQ (reference sequence). The length of the CDR3 is 15 residues. The CDR3 protein is CASSFGVPTNEKLFF.

V gene TRBV12-3 or TRBV12-4 combines with J gene TRBJ1-3. The CDR3 has 13 residues. CDR3: CASSLPPGNTIYF.

This chain connects TRBV6-1 to TRBJ1-5. The CDR3 has 14 amino acids. The germline V gene encodes CDR1 MNHNS and CDR2 SASEGT. This chain's CDR3 is CASSLASVNQPQHF.

The chain has TRBV5-6 and TRBJ2-7; TCRdb's D gene call, TRBD2, goes unchecked for lack of DNA. The CDR3 length is 16 residues. CDR1 and CDR2 (germline): SGHDT, YYEEEE. The CDR3 loop is CASSFGLAGGVGEQYF.

The rearrangement links TRBV5-5 to TRBJ1-6; TCRdb calls TRBD1, which cannot be checked without DNA. The CDR3 extends over 14 amino acids. Looked up from germline, CDR1 is SGHKS and CDR2 is YYEKEE (reference sequence). Here the CDR3 reads CASTPIPLGSPLHF.

The J gene is TRBJ1-2, the V gene TRBV3-1. The length of the CDR3 is 13 residues. CDR1 is LGHDT, CDR2 YNNKEL, per germline (reference sequence). The CDR3 loop reads CASSQVDSGTRFF.

The chain combines TRBV12-3 or TRBV12-4 with TRBJ2-1; the TCRdb D gene call, TRBD2, has no DNA to confirm it. The CDR3 extends over 19 amino acids. The CDR3 reads CASSSHSRGLAGVRNEQFF.

The rearrangement uses TRBV20-1 and TRBJ2-3. The CDR3 is 15 residues long. From germline, CDR1 is DFQATT and CDR2 SNEGSKA (reference sequence). This chain's CDR3 is CSARSTSGYTDTQYF.

V gene TRBV12-3 or TRBV12-4 combines with J gene TRBJ1-5; TCRdb gives TRBD1 as the D gene, but with no DNA this cannot be confirmed. The CDR3 covers 15 residues. This CDR3 reads CASSPGGGRGQPQHF.

The chain joins TRBV7-9 to TRBJ2-1; TCRdb's D call, TRBD1, is unchecked because there is no DNA. This CDR3 contains 14 residues. Germline V CDR1 and CDR2: SEHNR, FQNEAQ (reference sequence). The CDR3 protein is CASSFIGGYNEQFF.

The rearrangement uses TRBV19 and TRBJ1-5; TCRdb's assignment of TRBD1 cannot be checked, as there is no DNA. Germline CDR1 reads LNHDA; CDR2 reads SQIVND (reference sequence). This CDR3 spans 15 amino acids. CDR3 residues: CASSSGKGANQPQHF.

This chain uses TRBV28 with TRBJ1-6. The CDR3 covers 14 residues. The V gene's germline CDR1 is MDHEN and CDR2 SYDVKM. The CDR3 loop reads CASSLEGWVSPLHF.

This chain connects TRBV4-1 to TRBJ1-3; TCRdb outputs TRBD1, but without DNA this stays unchecked. The CDR3 loop spans 15 amino acids. Germline CDR1 is MGHRA and CDR2 is YSYEKL. The CDR3 region is CASSQVGAGGNTIYF.

The rearrangement joins TRBV6-2 or TRBV6-3 to TRBJ2-2. Per the germline V gene, CDR1 is MNHEY and CDR2 is SVGEGT. CDR3 length: 11 residues. The CDR3 is CASKETGELFF.

The rearrangement joins TRBV6-1 to TRBJ2-4; TCRdb outputs TRBD2, but without DNA this stays unchecked. From germline, CDR1 is MNHNS and CDR2 SASEGT. This CDR3 is built from 17 residues. CDR3 sequence: CASSERGGGWGENIQYF.

The V call is TRBV25-1, the J call TRBJ1-2; TCRdb's D gene call, TRBD1, goes unchecked for lack of DNA. The CDR3 has 14 amino acids. Germline CDR1 is MGHDK and CDR2 is SYGVNS. CDR3 region: CASSEAGGYYGYTF.

The V and J genes are TRBV9 and TRBJ2-1; the D call from TCRdb, TRBD2, cannot be confirmed without DNA. This CDR3 region has 13 residues. Germline V gene data show CDR1 as SGDLS and CDR2 as YYNGEE. The CDR3 sequence: CASSPPTRNEQFF. Filled out from reference TRBV9 and TRBJ2-1, the complete variable domain reads DSGVTQTPKHLITATGQRVTLRCSPRSGDLSVYWYQQSLDQGLQFLIQYYNGEERAKGNILERFSAQQFPDLHSELNLSSLELGDSALYFCASSPPTRNEQFFGPGTRLTVL.